The 27 T cell receptor beta chains below come from one sample, sequenced in a study of cytomegalovirus exposure and HLA in healthy donors. A multiplex PCR was run with 60 Vbeta primers and 13 Jbeta primers. Assay used: immunoSEQ multiplex PCR; TCRdb lists only in-frame clones, some missing. The sample yields over 80,000 clones, just under 80% seen once. The material sequenced was PBMCs. Receptor source: a woman in her forties in good health and CMV-seronegative.

The CDR3 is CASSKGRAYEQYF. Here the CDR3 DNA reads TGTGCCAGCAGCAAGGGCAGGGCCTACGAGCAGTACTTC. The chain employs TRBV25-1 and TRBJ2-7; D might be TRBD1 (5 bases). V was trimmed by 6 bases and J by 2 bases, leaving 11 bases between them. CDR3 length equals 13 residues. Looked up from germline, CDR1 is MGHDK and CDR2 is SYGVNS.

At least ten counts were recorded for this clone. The chain joins TRBV30 to TRBJ1-1, with 7 bases fitting TRBD1. Germline V gives CDR1 GTSNPN, CDR2 SVGIG (reference sequence). The CDR3 length is 13 residues. V trimming: 3 bases; J trimming: 6 bases; junction bases outside the gene matches: 7. This CDR3 reads CAWSSTGYSEAFF. Here the CDR3 DNA reads TGTGCCTGGAGCTCGACAGGGTACTCTGAAGCTTTCTTT.

The genes are TRBV5-8 and TRBJ1-1, with 10 bases aligning to TRBD1. Germline CDR1 is SGHTS and CDR2 is YDEGEE. The CDR3 is 17 residues long. The trim removed 4 bases at V and 4 bases at J, leaving 13 bases unmatched. The CDR3 sequence is CASSLISDRGPGTEAFF. Written as DNA, the CDR3 is TGTGCCAGCAGCCTAATATCCGACAGGGGGCCGGGCACTGAAGCTTTCTTT.

The chain recombines TRBV5-1 with TRBJ2-3; perhaps TRBD1 as D (6 bases). The ends were cut back, 1 base at V and 1 base at J, with 13 bases in the middle. CDR1 is SGHRS, CDR2 YFSETQ, per germline. The CDR3 is 16 amino acids. CDR3 sequence: CASSLRRQERTDTQYF. Written as DNA, the CDR3 is TGCGCCAGCAGCTTGAGGCGACAGGAGCGCACAGATACGCAGTATTTT.

The CDR3 protein is CASRLAGINEQFF. The CDR3, as DNA: TGTGCCAGCAGGCTAGCGGGGATCAATGAGCAGTTCTTC. V and J are TRBV27 and TRBJ2-1; 9 bases match TRBD2. The CDR3 is made up of 13 amino acids. CDR1 is MNHEY, CDR2 SMNVEV, per germline (reference sequence). V shed 6 bases, J shed 6 bases, and the junction held 3 bases outside the gene matches.

The J gene is TRBJ1-2, the V gene TRBV7-9; D may be TRBD1 (5 bases). The CDR3 covers 14 residues. CDR1 and CDR2 from the germline V gene are SEHNR and FQNEAQ (reference sequence). V was pared by 5 bases and J by 4 bases, with 14 bases between. The CDR3 region has the DNA TGTGCCAGCAGCATAGGGACCGGAGGCTATGGCTACACCTTC. This codes for CASSIGTGGYGYTF.

This sequence joins TRBV5-1 and TRBJ1-1; tentative D call: TRBD1 (6 bases). The germline gives CDR1 SGHRS, CDR2 YFSETQ. V lost 0 bases, J lost 1 base, and 10 bases lay in between. This CDR3 is built from 15 residues. DNA for the CDR3: TGCGCCAGCAGCTTGGAGCACAGGGCGAACACTGAAGCTTTCTTT. Translation gives CASSLEHRANTEAFF. Looking up the rest from reference TRBV5-1 and TRBJ1-1 gives the full variable domain: KAGVTQTPRYLIKTRGQQVTLSCSPISGHRSVSWYQQTPGQGLQFLFEYFSETQRNKGNFPGRFSGRQFSNSRSEMNVSTLELGDSALYLCASSLEHRANTEAFFGQGTRLTVV.

The chain carries TRBV21-1 and TRBJ2-4; the table assigns TRBD1, which was not confirmed against the DNA. TRBV21-1 is described as a pseudogene. This CDR3 spans 16 amino acids. CDR3 protein: CASSKGPGGTKNIQYF. The CDR3 coding sequence is TGTGCCAGCAGCAAAGGTCCAGGGGGCACCAAAAACATTCAGTACTTC.

The genes are TRBV28 and TRBJ1-5; a possible D gene is TRBD1 (6 bases). Trimming pared 5 bases from V and 0 bases from J, leaving 17 bases between. Germline CDR1 is MDHEN and CDR2 is SYDVKM. The CDR3 extends over 17 amino acids. CDR3 region: CASSVPYRDYSNQPQHF. As DNA, the CDR3 is TGTGCCAGCAGTGTTCCATACAGGGATTATAGCAATCAGCCCCAGCATTTT.

Points on this clone: The junction differs from germline at one of its ends, possibly a read error. J is TRBJ2-7 and V is TRBV19, with 7 bases lining up with TRBD1. CDR1 and CDR2 from the germline V gene are LNHDA and SQIVND (reference sequence). There are 14 residues in the CDR3. Here the CDR3 reads CASSIGQEGYEQCF. CDR3 in DNA: TGTGCCAGTAGTATTGGACAGGAAGGCTACGAGCAGTGCTTC.

The chain combines TRBV2 with TRBJ2-7, with TRBD1 matching over 7 bases. This CDR3 comprises 14 residues. Germline V gene lookup returns CDR1 SNHLY and CDR2 FYNNEI. Unmatched junction bases numbered 6, after V lost 5 bases and J lost 2 bases. Here the CDR3 reads CASSPQGPAYEQYF. In DNA form, the CDR3 reads TGTGCCAGCAGTCCACAGGGGCCCGCCTACGAGCAGTACTTC.

The J gene is TRBJ1-2, the V gene TRBV19; D unresolved. This CDR3 is 13 amino acids long. Germline CDR1 reads LNHDA; CDR2 reads SQIVND (reference sequence). Deletions cut 6 bases from V and 4 bases from J, with 12 bases between. CDR3 coding DNA: TGTGCCAGTAGCAACAGCCTCGGCTATGGCTACACCTTC. Translated, it gives CASSNSLGYGYTF.

The genes are TRBV9 and TRBJ2-5; 9 bases match TRBD2. The length of the CDR3 is 16 residues. After removal of 0 bases from V and 9 bases from J, the junction contained 12 bases not matched to a gene. Per germline, CDR1 SGDLS and CDR2 YYNGEE. CDR3 nucleotides: TGTGCCAGCAGCGTAGGCCCCGTAGGGCGGGAGGGCCCCCAGTACTTC. Amino acid sequence: CASSVGPVGREGPQYF.

J is TRBJ2-3 and V is TRBV6-1, with TRBD2 matching over 13 bases. The V gene's germline CDR1 is MNHNS and CDR2 SASEGT. V lost 4 bases to trimming and J lost 7 bases; unmatched junction nucleotides: 5. The length of the CDR3 is 15 residues. CDR3 DNA: TGTGCCAGCAGTGCAGGACTAGCGGGAGAATATACGCAGTATTTT. Its protein product is CASSAGLAGEYTQYF.

The V and J genes are TRBV19 and TRBJ2-5, with 8 bases identical to TRBD2. The junction had 8 bases not matched to a gene; V was cut back by 6 bases and J by 5 bases. Germline values: CDR1 LNHDA, CDR2 SQIVND (reference sequence). The length of the CDR3 is 14 residues. CDR3 sequence (DNA): TGTGCCAGTAGCCGGGAGGGCCGTCTGGAGACCCAGTACTTC. Residues: CASSREGRLETQYF.

The rearrangement joins TRBV5-4 to TRBJ2-4; D unclear. The germline gives CDR1 SGHNT, CDR2 YYREEE (reference sequence). V lost 3 bases and J lost 0, with 10 bases in between. This CDR3 comprises 15 residues. In nucleotides, the CDR3 is TGTGCCAGCAGCTCGCCCAACATAGCCAAAAACATTCAGTACTTC. It translates to CASSSPNIAKNIQYF.

The chain uses TRBV6-5 and TRBJ1-1; D gene ambiguous. Trimming took off 7 bases at V and 3 bases at J, with 6 bases between the two ends. Germline V gives CDR1 MNHEY, CDR2 SVGAGI. The CDR3 spans 11 residues. The DNA of the CDR3 is TGTGCCAGCACCCGGTACACTGAAGCTTTCTTT. It is translated as CASTRYTEAFF.

The genes are TRBV5-1 and TRBJ2-5; D is possibly TRBD1 (6 bases). Germline V gene lookup returns CDR1 SGHRS and CDR2 YFSETQ. This CDR3 has 16 amino acids. Trimming stripped 4 bases from V and 1 base from J, with 17 bases between. The CDR3 sequence: CASSGAVQGPQETQYF. The CDR3 region has the DNA TGCGCCAGCAGCGGAGCTGTACAGGGACCCCAAGAGACCCAGTACTTC.

The genes are TRBV4-2 and TRBJ2-1; D gene uncertain. The CDR3 is 15 residues long. Germline V gene data show CDR1 as LGHNA and CDR2 as YNFKEQ. The V gene lost 1 base and the J gene lost 6 bases, with 13 bases spanning the gap. CDR3 loop: CASSQGLRSPNEQFF. The CDR3 DNA reads TGTGCCAGCAGCCAAGGACTGAGGTCCCCCAATGAGCAGTTCTTC.

This clone was seen only a few times. The V and J genes are TRBV2 and TRBJ2-7, with 7 bases matching TRBD1. The germline gives CDR1 SNHLY, CDR2 FYNNEI. This CDR3 is built from 19 residues. The V segment lost 4 bases and the J segment 4 bases; nucleotides outside the gene matches: 22. CDR3 region: CASSGPLVPTPAGGYEQYF. The CDR3, as DNA: TGTGCCAGCAGTGGGCCTCTTGTTCCTACTCCGGCAGGGGGATACGAGCAGTACTTC.

This chain connects TRBV7-8 to TRBJ1-1; TRBD1 matches at 7 bases. CDR1 SGHVS and CDR2 FQNEAQ come from the germline V gene. The ends lost 5 bases at V and 3 bases at J; junction bases unmatched: 6. The CDR3 runs to 14 residues. As DNA, the CDR3 is TGTGCCAGCAGCCTCAGGGGGTCGGACACTGAAGCTTTCTTT. Amino acid sequence: CASSLRGSDTEAFF.

This clone showed up just a few times. The chain uses TRBV27 and TRBJ2-2; 16 positions agree with TRBD2. V was clipped by 6 bases and J by 6 bases; unmatched bases: 13. CDR3 size: 19 residues. CDR1 is MNHEY, CDR2 SMNVEV, per germline (reference sequence). CDR3 nucleotide sequence: TGTGCCAGCAGAATCATGGGACTAGCGGGAGGGCAGGGACCCGGGGAGCTGTTTTTT. Translation gives CASRIMGLAGGQGPGELFF.

This chain joins TRBV27 and TRBJ1-5, with D possibly being TRBD1 (5 bases). The CDR3 runs to 14 residues. The V gene lost 0 bases and the J gene lost 4 bases, with 7 bases spanning the gap. Germline CDR1 is MNHEY and CDR2 is SMNVEV (reference sequence). In nucleotides, the CDR3 is TGTGCCAGCAGTTTATCCAGGGAAAATCAGCCCCAGCATTTT. Its translation is CASSLSRENQPQHF.

The rearrangement uses TRBV5-1 and TRBJ2-7, with D possibly matching TRBD1 (5 bases). Germline values: CDR1 SGHRS, CDR2 YFSETQ. This CDR3 comprises 14 residues. The V gene lost 2 bases and the J gene lost 0 bases, with 9 bases spanning the gap. The CDR3 DNA is TGCGCCAGCAGCTTCAGTCAGGGCTCCTACGAGCAGTACTTC. Protein: CASSFSQGSYEQYF. Filled out from reference TRBV5-1 and TRBJ2-7, the complete variable domain reads KAGVTQTPRYLIKTRGQQVTLSCSPISGHRSVSWYQQTPGQGLQFLFEYFSETQRNKGNFPGRFSGRQFSNSRSEMNVSTLELGDSALYLCASSFSQGSYEQYFGPGTRLTVT.

The rearrangement links TRBV5-4 to TRBJ1-4; 9 bases map to TRBD1. V shed 5 bases, J shed 8 bases, and the junction held 10 bases outside the gene matches. Germline V gives CDR1 SGHNT, CDR2 YYREEE (reference sequence). The CDR3 totals 15 residues. CDR3 region: CASSPTGGAFEKLFF. For the CDR3, the DNA is TGTGCCAGCAGTCCCACAGGGGGCGCGTTCGAAAAACTGTTTTTT.

CDR3 residues: CASSLGGQGAIYTGELFF. In nucleotides, the CDR3 is TGTGCCAGCAGCTTAGGGGGACAGGGGGCGATATACACCGGGGAGCTGTTTTTT. The chain uses TRBV7-9 and TRBJ2-2; TRBD1 matches at 12 bases. Unmatched junction bases numbered 6, after V lost 1 base and J lost 3 bases. Germline lookup yields CDR1 SEHNR and CDR2 FQNEAQ (reference sequence). There are 18 residues in the CDR3.

The V gene is TRBV28, the J gene TRBJ2-5, with D tentatively TRBD1 (6 bases). CDR1 and CDR2 from the germline V gene are MDHEN and SYDVKM. The CDR3 runs to 14 residues. Trimming shortened V by 5 bases and J by 5 bases, and 15 bases separated the two germline ends. The CDR3 here is CASSDPGAAETQYF. CDR3 bases: TGTGCCAGCAGTGACCCAGGGGCTGCCGAGACCCAGTACTTC.